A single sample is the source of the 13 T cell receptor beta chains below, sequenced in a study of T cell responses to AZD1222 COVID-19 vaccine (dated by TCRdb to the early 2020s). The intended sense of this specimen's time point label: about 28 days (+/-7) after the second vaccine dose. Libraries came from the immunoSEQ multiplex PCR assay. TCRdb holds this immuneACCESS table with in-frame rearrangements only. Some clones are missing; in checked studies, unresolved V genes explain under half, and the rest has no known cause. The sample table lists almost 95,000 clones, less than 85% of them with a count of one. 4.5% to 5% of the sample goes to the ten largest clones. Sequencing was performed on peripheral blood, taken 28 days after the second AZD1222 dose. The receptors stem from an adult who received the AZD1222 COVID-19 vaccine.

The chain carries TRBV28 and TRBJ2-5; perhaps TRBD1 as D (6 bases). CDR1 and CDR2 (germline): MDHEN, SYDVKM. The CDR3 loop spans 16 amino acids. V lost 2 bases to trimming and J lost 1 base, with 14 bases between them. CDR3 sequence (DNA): TGTGCCAGCAGTTTAAAGCAGGACAGTATCCAAGAGACCCAGTACTTC. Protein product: CASSLKQDSIQETQYF.

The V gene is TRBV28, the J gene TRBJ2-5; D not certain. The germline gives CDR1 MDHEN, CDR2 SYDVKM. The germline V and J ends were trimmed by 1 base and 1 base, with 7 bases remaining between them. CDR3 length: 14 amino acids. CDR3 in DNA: TGTGCCAGCAGTTTATCCGGGCTCCAAGAGACCCAGTACTTC. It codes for CASSLSGLQETQYF.

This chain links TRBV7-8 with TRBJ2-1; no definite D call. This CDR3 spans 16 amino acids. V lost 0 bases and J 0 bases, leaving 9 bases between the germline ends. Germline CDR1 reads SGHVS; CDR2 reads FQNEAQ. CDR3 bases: TGTGCCAGCAGCTTAGCGGACCGTTCCTCCTACAATGAGCAGTTCTTC. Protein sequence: CASSLADRSSYNEQFF. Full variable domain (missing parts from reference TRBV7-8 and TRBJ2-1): GAGVSQSPRYKVAKRGQDVALRCDPISGHVSLFWYQQALGQGPEFLTYFQNEAQLDKSGLPSDRFFAERPEGSVSTLKIQRTQQEDSAVYLCASSLADRSSYNEQFFGPGTRLTVL.

CDR3 region: CASTPWSGVGYGYTF. CDR3 in DNA: TGTGCCAGCACGCCGTGGTCTGGGGTGGGGTATGGCTACACCTTC. The V gene is TRBV19, the J gene TRBJ1-2; no clear D. The CDR3 consists of 15 residues. Germline CDR1 is LNHDA and CDR2 is SQIVND (reference sequence). The ends were cut back, 9 bases at V and 5 bases at J, with 22 bases in the middle. Drawing the rest from reference TRBV19 and TRBJ1-2, the complete variable domain is DGGITQSPKYLFRKEGQNVTLSCEQNLNHDAMYWYRQDPGQGLRLIYYSQIVNDFQKGDIAEGYSVSREKKESFPLTVTSAQKNPTAFYLCASTPWSGVGYGYTFGSGTRLTVV.

In nucleotides, the CDR3 is TGTGCCAGCAGCCAAGCCCCCGGGGGAGCGCTACAAGAGACCCAGTACTTC. Its protein is CASSQAPGGALQETQYF. The chain links TRBV3-1 (or the pseudogene TRBV3-2) to TRBJ2-5; the D gene is possibly TRBD2 (6 bases). CDR3 length equals 17 residues. Germline V gene lookup returns CDR1 LGHDT and CDR2 YNNKEL (reference sequence). V lost 1 base to trimming and J lost 2 bases, with 17 bases between them.

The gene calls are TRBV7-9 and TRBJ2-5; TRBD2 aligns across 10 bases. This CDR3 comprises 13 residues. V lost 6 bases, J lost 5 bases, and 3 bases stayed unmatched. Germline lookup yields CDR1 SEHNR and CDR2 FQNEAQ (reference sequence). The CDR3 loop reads CASRASGGETQYF. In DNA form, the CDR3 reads TGTGCCAGCAGAGCTAGCGGGGGTGAGACCCAGTACTTC.

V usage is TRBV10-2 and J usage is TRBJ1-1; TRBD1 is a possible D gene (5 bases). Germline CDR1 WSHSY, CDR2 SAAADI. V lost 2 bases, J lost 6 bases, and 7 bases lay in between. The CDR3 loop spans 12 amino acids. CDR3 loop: CASSEGGPEAFF. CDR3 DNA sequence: TGCGCCAGCAGTGAGGGGGGTCCTGAAGCTTTCTTT.

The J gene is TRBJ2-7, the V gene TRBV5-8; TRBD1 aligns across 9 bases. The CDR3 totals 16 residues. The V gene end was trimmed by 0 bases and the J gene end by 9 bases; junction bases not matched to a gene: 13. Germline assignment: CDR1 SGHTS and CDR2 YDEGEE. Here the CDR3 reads CASSLGDSTGGTRQYF. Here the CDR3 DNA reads TGTGCCAGCAGCTTGGGGGATTCGACAGGGGGAACAAGGCAGTACTTC.

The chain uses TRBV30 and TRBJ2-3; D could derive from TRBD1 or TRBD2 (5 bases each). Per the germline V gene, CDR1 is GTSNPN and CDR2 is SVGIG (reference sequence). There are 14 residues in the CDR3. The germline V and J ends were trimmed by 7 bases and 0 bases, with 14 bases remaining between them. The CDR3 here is CASGPLGSTDTQYF. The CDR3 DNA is TGTGCCTCGGGACCCCTCGGTAGCACAGATACGCAGTATTTT.

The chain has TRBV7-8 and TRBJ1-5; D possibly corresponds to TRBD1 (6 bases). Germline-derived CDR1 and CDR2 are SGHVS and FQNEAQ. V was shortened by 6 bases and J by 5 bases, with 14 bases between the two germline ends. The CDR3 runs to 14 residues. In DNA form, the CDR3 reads TGTGCCAGCAGTCAAGACAGGCTATATCAGCCCCAGCATTTT. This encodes CASSQDRLYQPQHF.

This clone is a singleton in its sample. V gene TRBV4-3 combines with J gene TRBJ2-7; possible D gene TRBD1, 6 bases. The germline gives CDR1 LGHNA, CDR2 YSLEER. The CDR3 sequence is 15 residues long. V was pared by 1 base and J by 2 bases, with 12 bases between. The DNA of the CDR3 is TGCGCCAGCAGCCAAGGATTTGGGGGCCCCTACGAGCAGTACTTC. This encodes CASSQGFGGPYEQYF.

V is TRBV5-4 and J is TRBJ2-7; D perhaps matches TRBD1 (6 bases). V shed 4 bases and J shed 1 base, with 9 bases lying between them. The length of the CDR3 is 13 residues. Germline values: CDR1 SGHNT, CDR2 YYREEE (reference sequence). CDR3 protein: CASSLDRSYEQYF. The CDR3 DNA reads TGTGCCAGCAGCCTGGACAGATCCTACGAGCAGTACTTC.

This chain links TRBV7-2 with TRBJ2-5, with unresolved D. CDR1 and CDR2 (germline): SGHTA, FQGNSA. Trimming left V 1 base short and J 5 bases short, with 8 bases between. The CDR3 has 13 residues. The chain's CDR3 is CASSLGVGETQYF. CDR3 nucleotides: TGTGCCAGCAGCTTAGGGGTTGGGGAGACCCAGTACTTC. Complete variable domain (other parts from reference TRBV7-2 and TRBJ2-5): GAGVSQSPSNKVTEKGKDVELRCDPISGHTALYWYRQSLGQGLEFLIYFQGNSAPDKSGLPSDRFSAERTGGSVSTLTIQRTQQEDSAVYLCASSLGVGETQYFGPGTRLLVL.